Here is one T cell receptor beta chain with its context. The entry originates in a study of blood T cell repertoires in COVID-19. Overall study context: The samples span acute and convalescent COVID-19 from the United States, Italy and Spain. Sample material is recorded as cDNA or gDNA derived from T cells, B-cell-depleted T cells, or PBMCs.

Per the authors' pipeline: Reference gene primers were amplified, and this amplification served to estimate nucleated cell counts. Here immunoSEQ multiplex PCR was the method, and the copy in TCRdb shows in-frame clones only, minus some. The V and J calls and the clone size are those of that table, but D and trimming were determined from the DNA. The sample lists 14,000 to 15,000 clones, approximately 86% occurring once. Germline assignment: CDR1 MNHEY and CDR2 SMNVEV (reference sequence). With 3 bases removed from V and 7 bases from J, the gap between germline ends came to 10 bases. CDR3 length equals 14 residues.

This chain joins TRBV27 and TRBJ1-6; TRBD1 might be the D (5 bases). Sequenced material: peripheral blood. The clonotype originates from a human donor in a cohort sampled during active COVID-19. The CDR3 nucleotides are TGTGCCAGCAGTTTCTCGGGGGGGAATTCACCCCTCCACTTT. Amino acid sequence: CASSFSGGNSPLHF.